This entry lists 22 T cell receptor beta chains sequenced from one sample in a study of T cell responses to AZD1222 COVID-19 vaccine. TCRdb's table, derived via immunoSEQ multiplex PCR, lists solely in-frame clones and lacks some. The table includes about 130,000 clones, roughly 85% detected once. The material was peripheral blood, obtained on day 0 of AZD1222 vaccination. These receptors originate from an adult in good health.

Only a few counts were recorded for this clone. CDR3 loop: CASSLIVGGSYNSPLHF. In DNA, the CDR3 is TGTGCCAGCAGTTTAATCGTCGGGGGGAGTTATAATTCACCCCTCCACTTT. This sequence joins TRBV28 and TRBJ1-6, with D possibly matching TRBD1 (5 bases). V was clipped by 2 bases and J by 4 bases, with 15 bases between them. This CDR3 region has 17 residues. Germline V lookup: CDR1 MDHEN, CDR2 SYDVKM. Combining the CDR3 with reference TRBV28 and TRBJ1-6 gives the whole variable domain DVKVTQSSRYLVKRTGEKVFLECVQDMDHENMFWYRQDPGLGLRLIYFSYDVKMKEKGDIPEGYSVSREKKERFSLILESASTNQTSMYLCASSLIVGGSYNSPLHFGNGTRLTVT.

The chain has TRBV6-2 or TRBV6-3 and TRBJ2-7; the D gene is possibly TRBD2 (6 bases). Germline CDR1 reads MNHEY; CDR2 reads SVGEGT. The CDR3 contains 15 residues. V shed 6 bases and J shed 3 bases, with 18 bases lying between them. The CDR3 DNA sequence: TGTGCCAGCAGCCTCCTGGGTAGCGGAGGCTACGAGCAGTACTTC. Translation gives CASSLLGSGGYEQYF.

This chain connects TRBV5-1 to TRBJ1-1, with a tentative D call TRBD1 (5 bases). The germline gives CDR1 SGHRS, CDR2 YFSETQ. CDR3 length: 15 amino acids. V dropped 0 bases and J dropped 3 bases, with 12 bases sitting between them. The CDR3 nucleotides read TGCGCCAGCAGCTTGGTCCTATTGGGGGACACTGAAGCTTTCTTT. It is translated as CASSLVLLGDTEAFF.

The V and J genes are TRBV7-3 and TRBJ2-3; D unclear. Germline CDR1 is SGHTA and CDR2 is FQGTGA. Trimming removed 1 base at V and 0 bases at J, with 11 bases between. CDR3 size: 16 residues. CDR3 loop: CASSLRSGGSTDTQYF. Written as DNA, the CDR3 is TGTGCCAGCAGCTTAAGATCGGGTGGTAGCACAGATACGCAGTATTTT. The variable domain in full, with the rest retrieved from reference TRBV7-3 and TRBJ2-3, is GAGVSQTPSNKVTEKGKYVELRCDPISGHTALYWYRQSLGQGPEFLIYFQGTGAADDSGLPNDRFFAVRPEGSVSTLKIQRTERGDSAVYLCASSLRSGGSTDTQYFGPGTRLTVL.

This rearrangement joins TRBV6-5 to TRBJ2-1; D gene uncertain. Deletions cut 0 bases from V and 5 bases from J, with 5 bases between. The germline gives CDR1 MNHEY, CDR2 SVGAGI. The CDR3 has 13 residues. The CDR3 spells CASSYSTNNEQFF. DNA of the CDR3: TGTGCCAGCAGTTACTCTACCAACAATGAGCAGTTCTTC.

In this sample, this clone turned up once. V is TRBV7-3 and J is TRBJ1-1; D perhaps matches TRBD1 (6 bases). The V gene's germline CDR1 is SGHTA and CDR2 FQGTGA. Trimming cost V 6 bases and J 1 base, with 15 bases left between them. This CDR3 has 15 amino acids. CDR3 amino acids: CASSPQGGGNTEAFF. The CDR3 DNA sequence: TGTGCCAGCAGTCCACAGGGCGGAGGGAACACTGAAGCTTTCTTT.

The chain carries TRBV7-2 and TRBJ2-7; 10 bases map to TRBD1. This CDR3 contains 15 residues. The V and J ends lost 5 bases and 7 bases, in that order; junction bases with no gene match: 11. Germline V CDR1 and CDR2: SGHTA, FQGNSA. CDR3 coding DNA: TGTGCCAGCAGCGAGGACAGGGGGAGGCCTCGGGAGCAGTACTTC. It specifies CASSEDRGRPREQYF. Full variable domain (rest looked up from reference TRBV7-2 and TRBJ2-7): GAGVSQSPSNKVTEKGKDVELRCDPISGHTALYWYRQSLGQGLEFLIYFQGNSAPDKSGLPSDRFSAERTGGSVSTLTIQRTQQEDSAVYLCASSEDRGRPREQYFGPGTRLTVT.

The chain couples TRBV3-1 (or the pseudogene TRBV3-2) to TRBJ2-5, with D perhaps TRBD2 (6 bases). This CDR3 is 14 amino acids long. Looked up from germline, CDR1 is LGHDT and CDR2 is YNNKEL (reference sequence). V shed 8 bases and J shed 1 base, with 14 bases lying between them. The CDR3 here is CASEDGSGQETQYF. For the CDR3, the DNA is TGTGCCAGCGAGGACGGGAGTGGCCAAGAGACCCAGTACTTC.

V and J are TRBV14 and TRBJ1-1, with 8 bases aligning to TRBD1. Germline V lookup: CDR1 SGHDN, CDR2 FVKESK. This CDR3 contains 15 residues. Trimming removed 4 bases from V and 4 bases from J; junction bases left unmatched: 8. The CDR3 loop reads CASSRSGGAGTEAFF. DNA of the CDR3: TGTGCCAGCAGCCGTTCAGGGGGCGCGGGCACTGAAGCTTTCTTT.

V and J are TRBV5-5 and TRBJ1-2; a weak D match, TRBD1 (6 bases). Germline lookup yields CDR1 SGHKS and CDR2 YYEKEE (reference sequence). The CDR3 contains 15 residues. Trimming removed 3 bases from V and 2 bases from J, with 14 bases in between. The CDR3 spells CASSSPLGGNYGYTF. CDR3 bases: TGTGCCAGCAGCTCACCTTTAGGGGGAAACTATGGCTACACCTTC.

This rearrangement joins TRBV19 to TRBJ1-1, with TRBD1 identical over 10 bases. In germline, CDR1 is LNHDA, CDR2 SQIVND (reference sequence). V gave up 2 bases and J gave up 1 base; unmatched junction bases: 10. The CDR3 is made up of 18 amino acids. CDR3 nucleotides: TGTGCCAGTAGTATAATCGGGGGGACAGGGGCGAAGAACACTGAAGCTTTCTTT. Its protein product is CASSIIGGTGAKNTEAFF.

The CDR3 nucleotides are TGTGCCAGCAGCTTAGGCGGCGATCCGAGGGAGACCCAGTACTTC. Translation gives CASSLGGDPRETQYF. The chain recombines TRBV11-3 with TRBJ2-5, with unresolved D. Trimming shortened V by 1 base and J by 5 bases, and 14 bases separated the two germline ends. Germline CDR1 reads SGHNT; CDR2 reads YENEEA. The CDR3 totals 15 residues. Full variable domain (outside the CDR3, taken from reference TRBV11-3 and TRBJ2-5): EAGVVQSPRYKIIEKKQPVAFWCNPISGHNTLYWYLQNLGQGPELLIRYENEEAVDDSQLPKDRFSAERLKGVDSTLKIQPAELGDSAVYLCASSLGGDPRETQYFGPGTRLLVL.

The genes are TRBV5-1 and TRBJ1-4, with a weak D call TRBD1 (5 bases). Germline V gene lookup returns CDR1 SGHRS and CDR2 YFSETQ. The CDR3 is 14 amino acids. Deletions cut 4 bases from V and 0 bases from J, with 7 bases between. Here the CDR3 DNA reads TGCGCCAGCAGCCCGACAGCAACTAATGAAAAACTGTTTTTT. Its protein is CASSPTATNEKLFF.

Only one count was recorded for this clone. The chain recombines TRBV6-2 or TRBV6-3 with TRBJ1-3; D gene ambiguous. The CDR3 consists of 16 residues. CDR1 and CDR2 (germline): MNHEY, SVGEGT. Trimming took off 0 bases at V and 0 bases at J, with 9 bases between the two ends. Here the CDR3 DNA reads TGTGCCAGCAGTTACTCCCCGCGGCTCTCTGGAAACACCATATATTTT. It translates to CASSYSPRLSGNTIYF.

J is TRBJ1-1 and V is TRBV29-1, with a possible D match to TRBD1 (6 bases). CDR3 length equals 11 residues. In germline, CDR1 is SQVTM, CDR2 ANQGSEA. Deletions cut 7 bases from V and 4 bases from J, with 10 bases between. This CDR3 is CSGGGGTEAFF. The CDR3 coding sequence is TGCAGCGGCGGAGGGGGCACTGAAGCTTTCTTT.

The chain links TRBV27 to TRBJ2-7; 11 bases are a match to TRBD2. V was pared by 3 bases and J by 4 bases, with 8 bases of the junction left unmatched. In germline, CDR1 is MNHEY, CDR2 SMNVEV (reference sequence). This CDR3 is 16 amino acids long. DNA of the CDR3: TGTGCCAGCAGTTTCACATGGACTAGCGGGCCATACGAGCAGTACTTC. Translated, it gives CASSFTWTSGPYEQYF.

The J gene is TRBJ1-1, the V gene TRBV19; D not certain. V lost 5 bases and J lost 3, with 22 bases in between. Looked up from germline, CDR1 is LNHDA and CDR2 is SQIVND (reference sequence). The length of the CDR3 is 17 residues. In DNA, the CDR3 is TGTGCCAGTAGTGCATTAGGAGGGTACATAGAATACACTGAAGCTTTCTTT. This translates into CASSALGGYIEYTEAFF.

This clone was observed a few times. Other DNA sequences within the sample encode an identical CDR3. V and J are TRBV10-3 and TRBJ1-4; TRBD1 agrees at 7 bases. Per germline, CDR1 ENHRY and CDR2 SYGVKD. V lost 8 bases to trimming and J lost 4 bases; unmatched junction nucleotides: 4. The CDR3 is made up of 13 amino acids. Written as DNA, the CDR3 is TGTGCCATCCTGGACAGGTTTAATGAAAAACTGTTTTTT. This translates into CAILDRFNEKLFF.

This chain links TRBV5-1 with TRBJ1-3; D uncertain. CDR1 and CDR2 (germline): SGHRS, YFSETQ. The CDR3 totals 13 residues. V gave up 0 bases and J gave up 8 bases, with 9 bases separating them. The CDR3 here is CASSLETADTIYF. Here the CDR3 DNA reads TGCGCCAGCAGCTTGGAAACGGCCGACACCATATATTTT.

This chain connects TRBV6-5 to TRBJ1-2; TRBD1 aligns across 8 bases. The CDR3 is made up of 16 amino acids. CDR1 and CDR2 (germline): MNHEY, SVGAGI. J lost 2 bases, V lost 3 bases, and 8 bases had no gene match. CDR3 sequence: CASSYGEGQGNYGYTF. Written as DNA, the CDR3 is TGTGCCAGCAGTTATGGGGAAGGACAGGGCAACTATGGCTACACCTTC.

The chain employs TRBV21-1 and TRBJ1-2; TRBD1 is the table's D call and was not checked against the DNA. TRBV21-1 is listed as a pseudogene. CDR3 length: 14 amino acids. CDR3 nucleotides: TGTGCCAGCAGCTGGACAGGGTGCTCCTGGGGCTACACCTTC. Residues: CASSWTGCSWGYTF.

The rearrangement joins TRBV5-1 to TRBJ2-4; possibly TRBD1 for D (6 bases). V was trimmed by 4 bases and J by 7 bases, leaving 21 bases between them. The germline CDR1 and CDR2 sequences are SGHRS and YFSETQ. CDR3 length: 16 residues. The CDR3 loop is CASSPSAAGAANIQYF. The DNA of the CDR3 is TGCGCCAGCAGCCCTTCTGCGGCAGGGGCAGCGAACATTCAGTACTTC.